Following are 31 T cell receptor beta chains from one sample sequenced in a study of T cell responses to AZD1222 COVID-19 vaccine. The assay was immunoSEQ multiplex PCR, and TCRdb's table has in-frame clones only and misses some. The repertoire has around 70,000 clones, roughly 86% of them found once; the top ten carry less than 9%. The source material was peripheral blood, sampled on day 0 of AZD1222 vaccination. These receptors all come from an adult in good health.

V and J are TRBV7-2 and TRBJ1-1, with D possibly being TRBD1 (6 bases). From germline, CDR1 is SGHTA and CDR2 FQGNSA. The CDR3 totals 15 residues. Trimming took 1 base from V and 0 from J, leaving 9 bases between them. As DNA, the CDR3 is TGTGCCAGCAGCTTAGGAGGACAGATGAACACTGAAGCTTTCTTT. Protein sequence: CASSLGGQMNTEAFF. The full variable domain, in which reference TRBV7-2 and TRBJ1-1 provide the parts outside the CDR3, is GAGVSQSPSNKVTEKGKDVELRCDPISGHTALYWYRQSLGQGLEFLIYFQGNSAPDKSGLPSDRFSAERTGGSVSTLTIQRTQQEDSAVYLCASSLGGQMNTEAFFGQGTRLTVV.

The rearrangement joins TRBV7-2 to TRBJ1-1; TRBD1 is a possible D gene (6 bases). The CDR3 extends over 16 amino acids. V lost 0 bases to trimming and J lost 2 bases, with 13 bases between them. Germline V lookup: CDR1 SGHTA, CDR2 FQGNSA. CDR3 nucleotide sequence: TGTGCCAGCAGCTTAGCGATGGCAGGGGTAAACACTGAAGCTTTCTTT. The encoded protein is CASSLAMAGVNTEAFF.

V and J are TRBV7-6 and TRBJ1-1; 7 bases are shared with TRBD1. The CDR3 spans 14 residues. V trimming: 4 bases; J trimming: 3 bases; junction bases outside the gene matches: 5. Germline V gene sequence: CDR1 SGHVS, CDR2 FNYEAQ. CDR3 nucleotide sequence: TGTGCCAGCAGCTCTTATACAGGGGACACTGAAGCTTTCTTT. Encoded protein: CASSSYTGDTEAFF.

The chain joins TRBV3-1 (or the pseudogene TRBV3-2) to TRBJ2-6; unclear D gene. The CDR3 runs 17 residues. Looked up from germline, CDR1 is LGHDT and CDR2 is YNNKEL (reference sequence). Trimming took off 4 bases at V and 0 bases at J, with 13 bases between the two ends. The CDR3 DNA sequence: TGTGCCAGCAGCCCGGCTTGGTCAAGCTCTGGGGCCAACGTCCTGACTTTC. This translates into CASSPAWSSSGANVLTF.

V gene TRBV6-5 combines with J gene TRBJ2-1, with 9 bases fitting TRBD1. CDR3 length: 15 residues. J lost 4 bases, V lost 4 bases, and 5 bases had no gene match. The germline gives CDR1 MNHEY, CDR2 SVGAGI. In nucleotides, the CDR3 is TGTGCCAGCAGTTTCACGGGACAGGGTTACAATGAGCAGTTCTTC. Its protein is CASSFTGQGYNEQFF.

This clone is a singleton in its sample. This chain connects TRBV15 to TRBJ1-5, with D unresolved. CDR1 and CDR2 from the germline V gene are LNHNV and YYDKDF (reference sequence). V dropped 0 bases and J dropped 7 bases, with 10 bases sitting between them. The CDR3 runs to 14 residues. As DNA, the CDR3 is TGTGCCACCAGCAGAGAGGGCCTGTGGCAGCCCCAGCATTTT. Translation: CATSREGLWQPQHF.

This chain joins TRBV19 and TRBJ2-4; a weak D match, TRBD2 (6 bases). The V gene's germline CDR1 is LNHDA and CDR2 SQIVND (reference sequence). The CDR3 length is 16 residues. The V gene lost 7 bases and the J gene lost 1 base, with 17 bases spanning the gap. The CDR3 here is CASMEGWVSAKNIQYF. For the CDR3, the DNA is TGTGCCAGTATGGAGGGATGGGTTTCTGCCAAAAACATTCAGTACTTC.

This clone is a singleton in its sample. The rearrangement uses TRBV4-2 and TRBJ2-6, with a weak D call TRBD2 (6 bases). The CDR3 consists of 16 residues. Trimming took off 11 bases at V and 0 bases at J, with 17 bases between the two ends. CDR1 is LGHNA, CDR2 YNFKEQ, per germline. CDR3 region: CAAHSGRSSGANVLTF. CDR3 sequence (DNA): TGTGCCGCACACAGCGGGCGGAGCTCTGGGGCCAACGTCCTGACTTTC.

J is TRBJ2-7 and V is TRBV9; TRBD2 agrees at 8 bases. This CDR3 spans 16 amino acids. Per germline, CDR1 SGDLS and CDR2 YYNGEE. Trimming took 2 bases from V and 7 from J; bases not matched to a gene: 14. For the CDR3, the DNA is TGTGCCAGCAGCGTCCCAGCGGGAGCTACAAACTGGGAGCAGTACTTC. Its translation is CASSVPAGATNWEQYF.

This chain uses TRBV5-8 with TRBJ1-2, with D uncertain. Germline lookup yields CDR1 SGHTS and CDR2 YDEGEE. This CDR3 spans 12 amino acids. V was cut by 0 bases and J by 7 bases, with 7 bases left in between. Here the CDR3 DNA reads TGTGCCAGCAGCTTGGCTTCGGGTGGCTACACCTTC. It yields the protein CASSLASGGYTF.

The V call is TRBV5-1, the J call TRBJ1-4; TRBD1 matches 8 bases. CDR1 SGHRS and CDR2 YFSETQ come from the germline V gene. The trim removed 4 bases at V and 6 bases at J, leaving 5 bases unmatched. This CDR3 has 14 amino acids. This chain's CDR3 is CASSLSTGDEKLFF. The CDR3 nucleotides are TGCGCCAGCAGCCTTTCGACAGGGGATGAAAAACTGTTTTTT.

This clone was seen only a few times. CDR3 nucleotides: TGTGCCAGCAGCCAAGTGGGGGACAGGGGCTCCGAGCAGTACTTC. Its protein product is CASSQVGDRGSEQYF. J is TRBJ2-7 and V is TRBV3-1 (or the pseudogene TRBV3-2); 10 positions match TRBD1. V dropped 1 base and J dropped 6; count of bases not matched to a gene: 6. The germline V gene has CDR1 LGHDT and CDR2 YNNKEL (reference sequence). This CDR3 comprises 15 residues.

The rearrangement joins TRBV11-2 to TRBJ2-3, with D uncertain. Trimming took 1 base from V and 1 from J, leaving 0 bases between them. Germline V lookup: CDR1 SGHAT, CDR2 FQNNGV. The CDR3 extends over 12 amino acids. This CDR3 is CASSLGTDTQYF. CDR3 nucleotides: TGTGCCAGCAGCTTAGGCACAGATACGCAGTATTTT.

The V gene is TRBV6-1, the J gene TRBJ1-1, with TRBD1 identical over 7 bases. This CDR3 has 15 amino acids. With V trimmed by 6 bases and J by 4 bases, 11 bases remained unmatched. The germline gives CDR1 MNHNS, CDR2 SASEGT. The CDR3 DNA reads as TGTGCCAGCAGCGAGCCAGGGGGGCAGGGCACTGAAGCTTTCTTT. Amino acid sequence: CASSEPGGQGTEAFF.

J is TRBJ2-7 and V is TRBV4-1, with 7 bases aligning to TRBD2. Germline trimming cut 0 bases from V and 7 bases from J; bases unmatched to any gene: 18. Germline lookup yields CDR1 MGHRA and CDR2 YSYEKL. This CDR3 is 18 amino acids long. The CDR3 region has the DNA TGCGCCAGCAGCCAAGATTTCCGGGAGGACATTTTTATACATGAGCAGTACTTC. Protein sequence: CASSQDFREDIFIHEQYF.

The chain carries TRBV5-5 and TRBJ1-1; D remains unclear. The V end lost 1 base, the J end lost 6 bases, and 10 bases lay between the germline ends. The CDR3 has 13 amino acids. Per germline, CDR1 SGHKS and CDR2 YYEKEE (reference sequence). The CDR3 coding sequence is TGTGCCAGCAGCTTGTTTAATACGGCTGAAGCTTTCTTT. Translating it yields CASSLFNTAEAFF.

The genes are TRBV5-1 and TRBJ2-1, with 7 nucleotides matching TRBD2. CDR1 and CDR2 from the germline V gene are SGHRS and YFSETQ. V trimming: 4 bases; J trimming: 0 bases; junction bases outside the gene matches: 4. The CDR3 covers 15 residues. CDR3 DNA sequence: TGCGCCAGCAGCGGAGCGGGGACCTCCTACAATGAGCAGTTCTTC. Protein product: CASSGAGTSYNEQFF.

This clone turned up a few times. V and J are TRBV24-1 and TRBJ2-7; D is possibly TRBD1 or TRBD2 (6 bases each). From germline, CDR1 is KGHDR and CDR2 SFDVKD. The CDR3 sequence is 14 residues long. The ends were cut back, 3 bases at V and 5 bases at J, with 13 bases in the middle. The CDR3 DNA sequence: TGTGCCACCAGTGATACAGGGAGGAATAACGAGCAGTACTTC. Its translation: CATSDTGRNNEQYF.

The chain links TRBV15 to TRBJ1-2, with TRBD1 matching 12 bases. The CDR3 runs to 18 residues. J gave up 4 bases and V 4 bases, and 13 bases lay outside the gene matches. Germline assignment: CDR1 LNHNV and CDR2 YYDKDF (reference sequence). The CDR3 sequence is CATSKTPGQGAQGYGYTF. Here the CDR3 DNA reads TGTGCCACCAGCAAAACCCCGGGACAGGGGGCGCAAGGCTATGGCTACACCTTC. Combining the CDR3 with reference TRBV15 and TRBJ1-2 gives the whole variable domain DAMVIQNPRYQVTQFGKPVTLSCSQTLNHNVMYWYQQKSSQAPKLLFHYYDKDFNNEADTPDNFQSRRPNTSFCFLDIRSPGLGDTAMYLCATSKTPGQGAQGYGYTFGSGTRLTVV.

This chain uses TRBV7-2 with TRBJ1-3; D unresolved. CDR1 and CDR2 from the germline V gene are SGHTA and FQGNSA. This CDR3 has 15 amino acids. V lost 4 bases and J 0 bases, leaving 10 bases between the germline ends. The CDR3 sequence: CASSSDRSSGNTIYF. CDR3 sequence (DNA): TGTGCCAGCAGCTCCGACCGGAGCTCTGGAAACACCATATATTTT.

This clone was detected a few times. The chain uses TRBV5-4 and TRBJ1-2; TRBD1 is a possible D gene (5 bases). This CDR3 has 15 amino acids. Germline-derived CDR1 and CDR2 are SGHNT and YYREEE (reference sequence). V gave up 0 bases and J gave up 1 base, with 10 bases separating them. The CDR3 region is CASSLGTSFNYGYTF. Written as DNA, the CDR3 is TGTGCCAGCAGCTTGGGGACATCATTTAACTATGGCTACACCTTC.

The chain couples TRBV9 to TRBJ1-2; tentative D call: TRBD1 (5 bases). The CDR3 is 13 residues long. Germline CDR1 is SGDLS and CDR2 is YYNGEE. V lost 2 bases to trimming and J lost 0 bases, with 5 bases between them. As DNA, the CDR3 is TGTGCCAGCAGCGTGGGGGCTAACTATGGCTACACCTTC. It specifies CASSVGANYGYTF.

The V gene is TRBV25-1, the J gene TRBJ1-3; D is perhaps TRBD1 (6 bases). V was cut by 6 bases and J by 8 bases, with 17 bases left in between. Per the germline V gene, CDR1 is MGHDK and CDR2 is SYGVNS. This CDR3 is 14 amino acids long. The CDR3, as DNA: TGTGCCAGCAGCCCGGGGGCACGTACCTACACCATATATTTT. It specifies CASSPGARTYTIYF.

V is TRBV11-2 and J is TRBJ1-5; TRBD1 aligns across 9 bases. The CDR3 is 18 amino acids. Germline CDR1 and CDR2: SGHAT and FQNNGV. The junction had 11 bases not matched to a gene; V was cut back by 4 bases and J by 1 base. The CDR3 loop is CASSSAGTGYPSNQPQHF. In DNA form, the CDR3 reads TGTGCCAGCAGCTCCGCCGGGACAGGGTACCCGAGCAATCAGCCCCAGCATTTT.

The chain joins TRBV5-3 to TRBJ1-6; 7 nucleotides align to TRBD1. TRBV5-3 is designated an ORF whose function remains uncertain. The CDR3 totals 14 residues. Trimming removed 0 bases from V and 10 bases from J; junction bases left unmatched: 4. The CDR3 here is CARSLERGGSPLHF. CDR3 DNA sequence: TGTGCCAGAAGCTTGGAACGAGGGGGCTCACCCCTCCACTTT.

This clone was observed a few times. As DNA, the CDR3 is TGCGCCAGCAGCTTGGGTCCGGGAGACGTCCAAGAGACCCAGTACTTC. Protein: CASSLGPGDVQETQYF. This sequence joins TRBV5-1 and TRBJ2-5; D may be TRBD2 (6 bases). Germline loops: CDR1 SGHRS, CDR2 YFSETQ. Trimming cost V 0 bases and J 1 base, with 13 bases left between them. The CDR3 loop spans 16 amino acids. The complete variable domain, with remaining parts taken from reference TRBV5-1 and TRBJ2-5, reads KAGVTQTPRYLIKTRGQQVTLSCSPISGHRSVSWYQQTPGQGLQFLFEYFSETQRNKGNFPGRFSGRQFSNSRSEMNVSTLELGDSALYLCASSLGPGDVQETQYFGPGTRLLVL.

The CDR3 coding sequence is TGTGCCAGTAGTATTGGGGCAGGGGGCGGGCAGCCCCAGCATTTT. It codes for CASSIGAGGGQPQHF. The chain is built from TRBV19 and TRBJ1-5; 8 nucleotides align to TRBD1. The CDR3 has 15 residues. Trimming removed 3 bases from V and 7 bases from J; junction bases left unmatched: 8. The V gene's germline CDR1 is LNHDA and CDR2 SQIVND (reference sequence). The full variable domain, with the rest looked up from reference TRBV19 and TRBJ1-5, is DGGITQSPKYLFRKEGQNVTLSCEQNLNHDAMYWYRQDPGQGLRLIYYSQIVNDFQKGDIAEGYSVSREKKESFPLTVTSAQKNPTAFYLCASSIGAGGGQPQHFGDGTRLSIL.

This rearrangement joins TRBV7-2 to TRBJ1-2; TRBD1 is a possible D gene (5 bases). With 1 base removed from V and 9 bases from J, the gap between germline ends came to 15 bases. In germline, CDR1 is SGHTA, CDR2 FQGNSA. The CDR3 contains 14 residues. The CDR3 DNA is TGTGCCAGCAGCTTAGAAAGGGGAGCGCCCAGCTACACCTTC. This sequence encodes CASSLERGAPSYTF.

The CDR3 DNA reads TGCGCCAGCCGGCCTAACACCGGGACTAGCGACGAGCAGTACTTC. Translating gives CASRPNTGTSDEQYF. The J gene is TRBJ2-7, the V gene TRBV10-2; 10 nucleotides align to TRBD2. The germline V gene encodes CDR1 WSHSY and CDR2 SAAADI. This CDR3 has 15 residues. V lost 8 bases to trimming and J lost 5 bases; unmatched junction nucleotides: 12.

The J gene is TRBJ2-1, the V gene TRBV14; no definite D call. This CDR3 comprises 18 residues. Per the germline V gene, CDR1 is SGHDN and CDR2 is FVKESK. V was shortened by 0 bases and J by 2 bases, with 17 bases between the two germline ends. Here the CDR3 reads CASSQDWLASNPYNEQFF. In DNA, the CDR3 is TGTGCCAGCAGCCAAGATTGGTTAGCTTCTAACCCCTACAATGAGCAGTTCTTC. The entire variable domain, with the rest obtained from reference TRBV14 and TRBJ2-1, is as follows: EAGVTQFPSHSVIEKGQTVTLRCDPISGHDNLYWYRRVMGKEIKFLLHFVKESKQDESGMPNNRFLAERTGGTYSTLKVQPAELEDSGVYFCASSQDWLASNPYNEQFFGPGTRLTVL.

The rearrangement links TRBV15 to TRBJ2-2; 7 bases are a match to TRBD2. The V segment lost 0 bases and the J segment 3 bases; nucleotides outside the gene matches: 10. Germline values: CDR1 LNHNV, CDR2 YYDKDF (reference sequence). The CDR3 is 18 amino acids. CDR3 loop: CATSREDEGGAHTGELFF. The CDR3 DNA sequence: TGTGCCACCAGCAGAGAAGACGAGGGAGGGGCACACACCGGGGAGCTGTTTTTT.